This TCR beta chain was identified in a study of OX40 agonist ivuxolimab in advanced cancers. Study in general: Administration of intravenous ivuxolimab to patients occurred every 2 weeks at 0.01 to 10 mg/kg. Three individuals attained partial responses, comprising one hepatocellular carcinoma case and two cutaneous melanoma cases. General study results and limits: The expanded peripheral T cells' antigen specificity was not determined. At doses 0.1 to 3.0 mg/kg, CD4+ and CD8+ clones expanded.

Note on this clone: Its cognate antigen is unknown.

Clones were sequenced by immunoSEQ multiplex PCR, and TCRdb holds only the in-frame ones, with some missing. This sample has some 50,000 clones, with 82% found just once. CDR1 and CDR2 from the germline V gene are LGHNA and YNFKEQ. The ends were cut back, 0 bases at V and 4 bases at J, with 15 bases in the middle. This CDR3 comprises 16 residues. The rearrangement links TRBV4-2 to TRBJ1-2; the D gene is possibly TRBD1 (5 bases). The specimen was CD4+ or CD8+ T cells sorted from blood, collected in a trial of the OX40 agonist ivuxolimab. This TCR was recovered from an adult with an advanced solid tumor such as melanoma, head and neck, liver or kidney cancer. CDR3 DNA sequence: TGTGCCAGCAGCCAAGAGAGTCCGGGACTGATCTATGGCTACACCTTC. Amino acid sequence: CASSQESPGLIYGYTF.